Following are 23 T cell receptor beta chains from one sample sequenced in a study of blood T cell repertoires in COVID-19. Clones were sequenced by immunoSEQ multiplex PCR, and TCRdb holds only the in-frame ones, with some missing. The table shows under 250,000 clones, with roughly nine tenths occurring only once. Sequencing was carried out using peripheral blood. These receptors all come from a man aged 35 to 55 with acute or convalescent COVID-19.

This chain uses TRBV27 with TRBJ2-1; 10 bases line up with TRBD1. The CDR3 length is 13 residues. Trimming took 6 bases from V and 8 from J; bases not matched to a gene: 4. Germline CDR1 is MNHEY and CDR2 is SMNVEV (reference sequence). The CDR3 sequence: CASRGQGSDEQFF. CDR3 sequence (DNA): TGTGCCAGCAGGGGACAGGGGTCCGATGAGCAGTTCTTC.

This clone appeared a few times. The sample holds other DNA sequences that translate to the same CDR3. The chain is built from TRBV9 and TRBJ1-1; 9 positions match TRBD1. This CDR3 region has 14 residues. Germline lookup yields CDR1 SGDLS and CDR2 YYNGEE. V shed 3 bases, J shed 1 base, and the junction held 1 base outside the gene matches. The CDR3 DNA reads as TGTGCCAGCAGCGCACAGGGGGCGAACACTGAAGCTTTCTTT. Amino acids: CASSAQGANTEAFF.

The chain is built from TRBV30 and TRBJ1-1, with a weak D call TRBD1 (5 bases). V lost 0 bases and J lost 8, with 13 bases in between. The CDR3 length is 13 residues. Germline V lookup: CDR1 GTSNPN, CDR2 SVGIG (reference sequence). The CDR3 loop reads CAWSVGAGLEAFF. The DNA for the CDR3 is TGTGCCTGGAGTGTAGGAGCAGGGCTGGAAGCTTTCTTT.

The chain's CDR3 is CASSLLGPNTEAFF. The CDR3 DNA sequence: TGTGCCAGCAGCTTATTGGGGCCGAACACTGAAGCTTTCTTT. This chain connects TRBV7-2 to TRBJ1-1; tentative D call: TRBD1 (5 bases). The CDR3 contains 14 residues. The V end was cut by 2 bases, the J end by 1 base, with 8 bases between. Germline V gives CDR1 SGHTA, CDR2 FQGNSA.

V gene TRBV11-2 combines with J gene TRBJ1-2; 8 bases map to TRBD1. Unmatched junction bases numbered 9, after V lost 5 bases and J lost 4 bases. CDR1 SGHAT and CDR2 FQNNGV come from the germline V gene. The CDR3 has 15 residues. Written as DNA, the CDR3 is TGTGCCAGCAGCATCACAGGGGGGATGATCTATGGCTACACCTTC. Amino acid sequence: CASSITGGMIYGYTF.

This chain uses TRBV29-1 with TRBJ2-3; 7 nucleotides align to TRBD2. Germline CDR1 reads SQVTM; CDR2 reads ANQGSEA. CDR3 length: 13 amino acids. The junction had 0 bases not matched to a gene; V was cut back by 0 bases and J by 3 bases. DNA for the CDR3: TGCAGCGTTGAAGAGCGGGGGACAGATACGCAGTATTTT. Translated: CSVEERGTDTQYF.

This chain connects TRBV7-3 to TRBJ1-1, with D maybe TRBD1 (6 bases). Trimming removed 2 bases from V and 2 bases from J, with 12 bases in between. The CDR3 contains 15 residues. Germline V gene data show CDR1 as SGHTA and CDR2 as FQGTGA. Here the CDR3 reads CASSLARGPNTEAFF. CDR3 nucleotides: TGTGCCAGCAGCTTAGCCAGGGGACCTAACACTGAAGCTTTCTTT. The whole variable domain, remainder taken from reference TRBV7-3 and TRBJ1-1, is GAGVSQTPSNKVTEKGKYVELRCDPISGHTALYWYRQSLGQGPEFLIYFQGTGAADDSGLPNDRFFAVRPEGSVSTLKIQRTERGDSAVYLCASSLARGPNTEAFFGQGTRLTVV.

The table lists this clone with a count of one. The chain employs TRBV19 and TRBJ1-1, with a tentative D call TRBD1 (6 bases). CDR3 size: 13 residues. Trimming took off 4 bases at V and 5 bases at J, with 11 bases between the two ends. The V gene's germline CDR1 is LNHDA and CDR2 SQIVND (reference sequence). The CDR3: CASSTGEGTEAFF. In nucleotides, the CDR3 is TGTGCCAGTAGTACAGGGGAAGGAACTGAAGCTTTCTTT.

The chain couples TRBV7-3 to TRBJ2-3; the match to TRBD1 covers 8 bases. Germline CDR1 and CDR2: SGHTA and FQGTGA. There are 15 residues in the CDR3. Trimming took 1 base from V and 4 from J; bases not matched to a gene: 4. CDR3 loop: CASSLNQGAADTQYF. The CDR3 coding sequence is TGTGCCAGCAGCTTAAACCAGGGGGCGGCAGATACGCAGTATTTT. Based on the CDR3 plus reference TRBV7-3 and TRBJ2-3, the full variable domain is GAGVSQTPSNKVTEKGKYVELRCDPISGHTALYWYRQSLGQGPEFLIYFQGTGAADDSGLPNDRFFAVRPEGSVSTLKIQRTERGDSAVYLCASSLNQGAADTQYFGPGTRLTVL.

The DNA for the CDR3 is TGTGCCAGCAGTTTATACTCGGGATTTCAAGAGACCCAGTACTTC. Its protein is CASSLYSGFQETQYF. V usage is TRBV27 and J usage is TRBJ2-5, with a tentative D call TRBD2 (5 bases). V lost 1 base and J lost 2, with 11 bases in between. CDR3 size: 15 residues. Germline CDR1 reads MNHEY; CDR2 reads SMNVEV (reference sequence).

This chain connects TRBV21-1 to TRBJ1-5; the table gives TRBD1 as D, unverified against the DNA. TRBV21-1 is annotated as a pseudogene. The CDR3 totals 15 residues. CDR3 amino acids: CASTHPRGCNQPQHF. CDR3 sequence (DNA): TGTGCCAGCACCCACCCAAGGGGTTGCAATCAGCCCCAGCATTTT.

This clone appeared once. The chain links TRBV5-1 to TRBJ2-3, with D possibly TRBD1 on 6 matching bases. CDR1 is SGHRS, CDR2 YFSETQ, per germline. The CDR3 covers 17 residues. V lost 3 bases and J 2 bases, leaving 19 bases between the germline ends. CDR3 in DNA: TGCGCCAGCAGCTCGGGGTATACAGGGACCATCACAGATACGCAGTATTTT. It translates to CASSSGYTGTITDTQYF.

This clone was counted a single time. The chain has TRBV5-1 and TRBJ1-1, with 12 nucleotides matching TRBD1. CDR1 and CDR2 from the germline V gene are SGHRS and YFSETQ. V gave up 0 bases and J gave up 0 bases; unmatched junction bases: 3. The CDR3 has 17 residues. The CDR3 reads CASSLAGTGGMNTEAFF. DNA of the CDR3: TGCGCCAGCAGCTTGGCCGGGACAGGGGGCATGAACACTGAAGCTTTCTTT.

This chain links TRBV5-1 with TRBJ1-2; TRBD1 is a possible D gene (6 bases). Germline V gene sequence: CDR1 SGHRS, CDR2 YFSETQ. Between the trimmed V and J ends, which lost 6 bases and 4 bases, there was a span of 13 bases. The CDR3 sequence is 13 residues long. CDR3: CASTGPRGYGYTF. CDR3 in DNA: TGCGCCAGCACCGGACCCAGGGGCTATGGCTACACCTTC.

This clone was seen once. The rearrangement joins TRBV5-1 to TRBJ2-7; 7 bases line up with TRBD2. The CDR3 consists of 13 residues. The germline V gene encodes CDR1 SGHRS and CDR2 YFSETQ. The ends lost 2 bases at V and 6 bases at J; junction bases unmatched: 5. The CDR3 DNA reads as TGCGCCAGCAGCTTCGGCGGGGGTGGCGAGCAGTACTTC. Its translation: CASSFGGGGEQYF.

This clone was counted once. The chain links TRBV6-5 to TRBJ2-7; D is uncertain. This CDR3 region has 14 residues. Germline values: CDR1 MNHEY, CDR2 SVGAGI. V was cut by 6 bases and J by 0 bases, with 12 bases left in between. CDR3 region: CASRGDASSYEQYF. Here the CDR3 DNA reads TGTGCCAGCAGGGGCGACGCGAGCTCCTACGAGCAGTACTTC.

The V and J genes are TRBV7-2 and TRBJ2-5, with D possibly TRBD2 on 7 matching bases. Trimming removed 5 bases at V and 7 bases at J, with 17 bases between. Per the germline V gene, CDR1 is SGHTA and CDR2 is FQGNSA. The CDR3 covers 14 residues. The CDR3 reads CASSPSGGGATQYF. The CDR3 nucleotides are TGTGCCAGCAGCCCTAGCGGAGGGGGAGCGACCCAGTACTTC. Looking up the rest from reference TRBV7-2 and TRBJ2-5 gives the full variable domain: GAGVSQSPSNKVTEKGKDVELRCDPISGHTALYWYRQSLGQGLEFLIYFQGNSAPDKSGLPSDRFSAERTGGSVSTLTIQRTQQEDSAVYLCASSPSGGGATQYFGPGTRLLVL.

The chain carries TRBV4-1 and TRBJ1-2; D is perhaps TRBD1 (6 bases). Per the germline V gene, CDR1 is MGHRA and CDR2 is YSYEKL. The V and J ends lost 0 bases and 2 bases respectively, with 13 bases between them. The CDR3 is made up of 16 amino acids. The CDR3 region is CASSQDVRGMNYGYTF. CDR3 sequence (DNA): TGCGCCAGCAGCCAAGATGTGAGGGGGATGAACTATGGCTACACCTTC.

The chain combines TRBV24-1 with TRBJ2-3; 11 bases align to TRBD2. V gave up 4 bases and J gave up 0 bases; unmatched junction bases: 8. Looked up from germline, CDR1 is KGHDR and CDR2 is SFDVKD. This CDR3 region has 18 residues. CDR3 loop: CATSDSLLAGVSTDTQYF. DNA of the CDR3: TGTGCCACCAGTGACTCCCTACTAGCGGGGGTGAGCACAGATACGCAGTATTTT.

The rearrangement uses TRBV29-1 and TRBJ2-6; TRBD1 matches at 7 bases. CDR1 and CDR2 from the germline V gene are SQVTM and ANQGSEA. The CDR3 extends over 14 amino acids. The V and J ends lost 6 bases and 3 bases, in that order; junction bases with no gene match: 5. The CDR3 loop is CSVVQGHGANVLTF. The CDR3 DNA sequence: TGCAGCGTGGTACAGGGGCATGGGGCCAACGTCCTGACTTTC.

This chain connects TRBV11-1 to TRBJ2-2; TRBD1 matches at 8 bases. The J segment lost 4 bases and the V segment lost 5 bases, leaving 6 bases of the junction unmatched. The CDR3 runs to 15 residues. Germline CDR1 reads SGHAT; CDR2 reads FQDESV (reference sequence). The CDR3 region is CASSITGGITGELFF. The CDR3 DNA sequence: TGTGCCAGCAGCATTACAGGGGGTATCACCGGGGAGCTGTTTTTT.

The gene calls are TRBV10-3 and TRBJ1-5, with a tentative D call TRBD1 (5 bases). The CDR3 has 14 residues. Germline V gives CDR1 ENHRY, CDR2 SYGVKD. V gave up 4 bases and J gave up 1 base, with 8 bases separating them. The CDR3, as DNA: TGTGCCATCAGTGTGGAGGGGAGCAATCAGCCCCAGCATTTT. Translated: CAISVEGSNQPQHF.

The CDR3 region is CSVVGVPGQGAYEQYF. Here the CDR3 DNA reads TGCAGCGTTGTGGGGGTTCCGGGACAGGGGGCCTACGAGCAGTACTTC. This sequence joins TRBV29-1 and TRBJ2-7; TRBD1 matches at 11 bases. This CDR3 has 16 amino acids. V shed 4 bases, J shed 2 bases, and the junction held 10 bases outside the gene matches. CDR1 is SQVTM and CDR2 is ANQGSEA in the germline V gene.